These T cell receptor beta chains were read from a single sample in a study of blood T cell repertoires in COVID-19. TCRdb keeps only in-frame clones here, not all; method: immunoSEQ multiplex PCR. The sample yields about 140,000 clones, roughly nine tenths seen once. Source material: peripheral blood. These receptors were obtained from a human donor with COVID-19, enrolled during active disease. The donor label of this sample is uncertain. CDR3s include the opening cysteine and the closing phenylalanine or tryptophan. The order of the fields is D gene, clone size, J gene, V gene, CDR3 protein, CDR3 DNA. D genes are given only for firm matches. Where a row states a size, it is once, few, many or the class of an expanded clone; other rows omit it.

D: .; size: .; J: TRBJ2-7; V: TRBV19; CDR3: CASSQSLSSYEQYF; DNA: TGTGCCAGTAGTCAAAGCCTGAGCTCCTACGAGCAGTACTTC
D: TRBD1; size: once; J: TRBJ2-5; V: TRBV6-6; CDR3: CASRTTGGDGETQYF; DNA: TGTGCCAGCAGGACTACAGGGGGCGACGGGGAGACCCAGTACTTC
D: .; size: .; J: TRBJ2-7; V: TRBV6-5; CDR3: CASGPQWSSSYEQYF; DNA: TGTGCCAGCGGCCCGCAGTGGTCTAGCTCCTACGAGCAGTACTTC
D: TRBD2; size: .; J: TRBJ2-7; V: TRBV2; CDR3: CASSEQLAGSSYEQYF; DNA: TGTGCCAGCAGTGAGCAACTAGCGGGATCTTCCTACGAGCAGTACTTC
D: .; size: .; J: TRBJ1-3; V: TRBV5-4; CDR3: CASSLGSASGNTIYF; DNA: TGTGCCAGCAGCCTCGGGTCGGCCTCTGGAAACACCATATATTTT
D: TRBD1; size: .; J: TRBJ1-6; V: TRBV6-1; CDR3: CASSEEGGRSPLHF; DNA: TGTGCCAGCAGTGAAGAAGGGGGCCGCTCACCCCTCCACTTT
D: TRBD2; size: .; J: TRBJ2-7; V: TRBV28; CDR3: CASSFQTSGTYEQYF; DNA: TGTGCCAGCAGTTTTCAGACTAGCGGGACATACGAGCAGTACTTC
D: .; size: .; J: TRBJ2-1; V: TRBV5-1; CDR3: CASSSDNEQFF; DNA: TGCGCCAGCAGCTCGGACAATGAGCAGTTCTTC
D: .; size: .; J: TRBJ1-5; V: TRBV18; CDR3: CASSPGAPPQPQHF; DNA: TGTGCCAGCTCCCCTGGGGCCCCTCCCCAGCCCCAGCATTTT
D: TRBD1; size: .; J: TRBJ1-2; V: TRBV3-1/TRBV3-2; CDR3: CASSHQGVRYGYTF; DNA: TGTGCCAGCAGCCACCAGGGGGTTCGCTATGGCTACACCTTC
D: .; size: .; J: TRBJ2-1; V: TRBV2; CDR3: CASNRMDNEQFF; DNA: TGTGCCAGCAATAGAATGGACAATGAGCAGTTCTTC
D: .; size: .; J: TRBJ1-1; V: TRBV27; CDR3: CASSFQGNTEAFF; DNA: TGTGCCAGCAGTTTCCAGGGGAACACTGAAGCTTTCTTT
D: .; size: .; J: TRBJ1-1; V: TRBV9; CDR3: CASSKGDTEAFF; DNA: TGTGCCAGCTCCAAGGGGGACACTGAAGCTTTCTTT
D: .; size: .; J: TRBJ2-7; V: TRBV18; CDR3: CASSPSAGATTYEQYF; DNA: TGTGCCAGCTCACCATCGGCGGGGGCTACAACCTACGAGCAGTACTTC
D: TRBD1; size: .; J: TRBJ1-1; V: TRBV5-1; CDR3: CASSLTGGRNTEAFF; DNA: TGCGCCAGCAGCTTAACAGGGGGTCGGAACACTGAAGCTTTCTTT
D: TRBD1; size: .; J: TRBJ1-3; V: TRBV7-3; CDR3: CASSPDRDSGNTIYF; DNA: TGTGCCAGCAGCCCAGACAGGGACTCTGGAAACACCATATATTTT